Listed below are T cell receptor beta chains from one sample, sequenced in a study of blood T cell repertoires in COVID-19. Only in-frame clones appear in the TCRdb table, and some are missing; sequencing was by immunoSEQ multiplex PCR. The sample lists about 140,000 clones; around nine tenths were seen once. The sequencing input was peripheral blood. Every receptor here comes from a man aged 60 to 75 with active or convalescent COVID-19. The conserved cysteine and the conserved F or W are not part of the CDR3 here. A D gene is named only where the DNA matches it firmly. The listing skips clone size in some rows; elsewhere it reads once, few, many or a size class.

J gene: TRBJ2-3; D gene: TRBD2; clone size: -; V gene: TRBV29-1; CDR3 protein: SVKPGLAGFGNTQY
J gene: TRBJ2-5; D gene: -; clone size: -; V gene: TRBV11-2; CDR3 protein: ASSFAGNQETQY
J gene: TRBJ1-3; D gene: -; clone size: many; V gene: TRBV11-2; CDR3 protein: ASSSINSGNTIY
J gene: TRBJ2-2; D gene: -; clone size: -; V gene: TRBV3-1/TRBV3-2; CDR3 protein: ASSQDQVGELF
J gene: TRBJ2-6; D gene: TRBD1; clone size: once; V gene: TRBV28; CDR3 protein: ASSFAQGARGANVLT
J gene: TRBJ2-1; D gene: TRBD2; clone size: -; V gene: TRBV4-3; CDR3 protein: ASSRERGAYNEQF
J gene: TRBJ2-7; D gene: -; clone size: -; V gene: TRBV1; CDR3 protein: TSSQDLGRGSGEQY
J gene: TRBJ2-5; D gene: -; clone size: -; V gene: TRBV3-1/TRBV3-2; CDR3 protein: ASSRARGPQY
J gene: TRBJ1-5; D gene: -; clone size: -; V gene: TRBV3-1/TRBV3-2; CDR3 protein: ASSQDPGQPQH
J gene: TRBJ2-7; D gene: TRBD2; clone size: once; V gene: TRBV27; CDR3 protein: ASSLTAGAWYEQY
J gene: TRBJ2-7; D gene: -; clone size: -; V gene: TRBV5-1; CDR3 protein: ASSLALGSYEQY
J gene: TRBJ1-2; D gene: -; clone size: -; V gene: TRBV13; CDR3 protein: ASSAARIQNTNYGYT
J gene: TRBJ2-7; D gene: -; clone size: once; V gene: TRBV18; CDR3 protein: ASSRAQGSYEQY
J gene: TRBJ2-1; D gene: -; clone size: -; V gene: TRBV24-1; CDR3 protein: ATSDPASRSYNEQF
J gene: TRBJ1-2; D gene: TRBD1; clone size: -; V gene: TRBV24-1; CDR3 protein: ATSDFPDRDGYT
J gene: TRBJ1-6; D gene: -; clone size: -; V gene: TRBV4-3; CDR3 protein: ASSQEQGSYNSPLH
J gene: TRBJ1-2; D gene: TRBD1; clone size: once; V gene: TRBV11-2; CDR3 protein: ASSLLRGRVGYGYT
J gene: TRBJ2-2; D gene: TRBD1; clone size: -; V gene: TRBV24-1; CDR3 protein: ATSDLTGVDTGELF
J gene: TRBJ1-2; D gene: TRBD1; clone size: -; V gene: TRBV5-5; CDR3 protein: ASSPRTGGVNGYT
J gene: TRBJ2-1; D gene: TRBD1; clone size: once; V gene: TRBV30; CDR3 protein: AWRYGRGLLNEQF
J gene: TRBJ2-3; D gene: TRBD1; clone size: -; V gene: TRBV6-1; CDR3 protein: ASSEGTGRTFPDTQY
J gene: TRBJ2-1; D gene: -; clone size: -; V gene: TRBV9; CDR3 protein: ASSGGTPGHEQF
J gene: TRBJ1-5; D gene: -; clone size: -; V gene: TRBV28; CDR3 protein: ASSSSGWGENQPQH
J gene: TRBJ2-3; D gene: -; clone size: -; V gene: TRBV30; CDR3 protein: AWSVQDTQY
J gene: TRBJ2-7; D gene: TRBD2; clone size: -; V gene: TRBV24-1; CDR3 protein: ATSDPAGGYEQY
J gene: TRBJ2-1; D gene: TRBD2; clone size: -; V gene: TRBV18; CDR3 protein: ASSPPIERENYNEQF
J gene: TRBJ2-7; D gene: TRBD1; clone size: -; V gene: TRBV7-8; CDR3 protein: ASSRAGTETYEQY
J gene: TRBJ2-3; D gene: TRBD1; clone size: -; V gene: TRBV24-1; CDR3 protein: ATSDRGQGADTQY
J gene: TRBJ1-5; D gene: TRBD1; clone size: -; V gene: TRBV28; CDR3 protein: ASTPTGQGGNQPQH